The 8 T cell receptor beta chains reported below all come from one sample, sequenced in a study of cytomegalovirus exposure and HLA in healthy donors. A multiplex PCR was run with 60 Vbeta primers and 13 Jbeta primers. The protocol was immunoSEQ multiplex PCR, while the TCRdb copy is restricted to in-frame clones and leaves out a portion. The table has about 150,000 clones, approximately 76% seen once; the top ten hold 1.5% to 2%. The specimen was PBMCs. The source is a man in his forties or fifties in good health and CMV-seronegative.

There are a few counts of this clone. The sample has other DNA sequences that encode this CDR3 too. The V gene is TRBV7-9, the J gene TRBJ2-3, with 14 bases aligning to TRBD2. V trimming: 5 bases; J trimming: 10 bases; junction bases outside the gene matches: 8. The CDR3 has 15 amino acids. Germline V gene lookup returns CDR1 SEHNR and CDR2 FQNEAQ (reference sequence). CDR3 sequence reads: CASSPGTSGSSAQYF. The CDR3 DNA reads as TGTGCCAGCAGCCCTGGGACTAGCGGGAGTAGTGCGCAGTATTTT.

V and J are TRBV7-8 and TRBJ1-4, with D hard to call. Germline V gene sequence: CDR1 SGHVS, CDR2 FQNEAQ. V shed 1 base and J shed 4 bases, with 7 bases lying between them. The CDR3 is 14 residues long. The CDR3 loop reads CASSLDRYNEKLFF. The CDR3 nucleotides are TGTGCCAGCAGCTTAGACAGATATAATGAAAAACTGTTTTTT.

The rearrangement links TRBV27 to TRBJ2-2; 8 bases are a match to TRBD1. V lost 5 bases, J lost 1 base, and 3 bases stayed unmatched. The CDR3 spans 15 residues. Germline loops: CDR1 MNHEY, CDR2 SMNVEV (reference sequence). Written as DNA, the CDR3 is TGTGCCAGCAGTCGTGGACAGGGGAACACCGGGGAGCTGTTTTTT. Protein: CASSRGQGNTGELFF.

This chain uses TRBV7-2 with TRBJ2-7; D may be TRBD1 (5 bases). The germline gives CDR1 SGHTA, CDR2 FQGNSA. The ends were cut back, 5 bases at V and 5 bases at J, with 16 bases in the middle. The CDR3 loop spans 14 amino acids. CDR3 coding DNA: TGTGCCAGCAGCCCAGCAAGGCTAGGGGACGAGCAGTACTTC. The encoded protein is CASSPARLGDEQYF.

This clone was seen once. The rearrangement links TRBV5-1 to TRBJ2-2; 7 nucleotides match TRBD2. Trimming cost V 6 bases and J 4 bases; bases outside gene matches: 15. The length of the CDR3 is 17 residues. From germline, CDR1 is SGHRS and CDR2 YFSETQ. CDR3 nucleotides: TGCGCCAGCATCCGCAGACCTCTAGCGGAACGCACCGGGGAGCTGTTTTTT. This encodes CASIRRPLAERTGELFF. The whole variable domain, remainder taken from reference TRBV5-1 and TRBJ2-2, is KAGVTQTPRYLIKTRGQQVTLSCSPISGHRSVSWYQQTPGQGLQFLFEYFSETQRNKGNFPGRFSGRQFSNSRSEMNVSTLELGDSALYLCASIRRPLAERTGELFFGEGSRLTVL.

This clone was found once. J is TRBJ2-7 and V is TRBV7-6; 8 bases are a match to TRBD1. The CDR3 extends over 15 amino acids. CDR1 is SGHVS and CDR2 is FNYEAQ in the germline V gene. The ends lost 5 bases at V and 3 bases at J; junction bases unmatched: 9. The CDR3 is CASSMTGATLYEQYF. For the CDR3, the DNA is TGTGCCAGCAGCATGACAGGGGCTACGCTCTACGAGCAGTACTTC.

The chain couples TRBV28 to TRBJ2-7; D might be TRBD2 (5 bases). Trimming cost V 8 bases and J 2 bases, with 13 bases left between them. CDR3 length: 13 amino acids. The germline gives CDR1 MDHEN, CDR2 SYDVKM. The CDR3, as DNA: TGTGCCAGCGGACGGACTGACACCTACGAGCAGTACTTC. Its translation is CASGRTDTYEQYF.

The CDR3 bases are TGTGCCAGCAGCCACCCCGGGACAGGGGGATACGAGCAGTACTTC. It yields the protein CASSHPGTGGYEQYF. V gene TRBV28 combines with J gene TRBJ2-7; 11 bases fit TRBD1. CDR3 length: 15 amino acids. Germline lookup yields CDR1 MDHEN and CDR2 SYDVKM. With V trimmed by 6 bases and J by 4 bases, 8 bases remained unmatched.